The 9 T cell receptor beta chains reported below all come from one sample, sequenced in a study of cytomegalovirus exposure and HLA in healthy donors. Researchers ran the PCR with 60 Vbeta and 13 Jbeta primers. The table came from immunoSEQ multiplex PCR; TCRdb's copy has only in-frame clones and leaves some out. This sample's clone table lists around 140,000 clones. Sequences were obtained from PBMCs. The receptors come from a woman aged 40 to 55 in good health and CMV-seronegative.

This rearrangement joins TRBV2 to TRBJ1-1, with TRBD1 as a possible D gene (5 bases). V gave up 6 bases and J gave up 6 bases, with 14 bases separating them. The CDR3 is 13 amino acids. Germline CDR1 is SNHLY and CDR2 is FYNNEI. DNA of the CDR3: TGTGCCAGCAGGGGCCTCGGGGGGGCTGAAGCTTTCTTT. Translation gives CASRGLGGAEAFF.

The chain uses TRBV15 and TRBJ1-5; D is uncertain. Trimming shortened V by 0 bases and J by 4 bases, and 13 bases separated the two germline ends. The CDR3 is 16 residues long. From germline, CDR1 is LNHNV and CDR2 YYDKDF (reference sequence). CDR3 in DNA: TGTGCCACCAGCAGAGATTGGCAGGCAACAAATCAGCCCCAGCATTTT. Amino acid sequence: CATSRDWQATNQPQHF.

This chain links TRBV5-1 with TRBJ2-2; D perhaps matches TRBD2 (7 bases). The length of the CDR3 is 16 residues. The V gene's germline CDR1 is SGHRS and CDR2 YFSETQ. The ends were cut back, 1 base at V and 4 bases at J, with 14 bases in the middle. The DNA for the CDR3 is TGCGCCAGCAGCTTGCCACCGGGGGGCATCACCGGGGAGCTGTTTTTT. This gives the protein CASSLPPGGITGELFF.

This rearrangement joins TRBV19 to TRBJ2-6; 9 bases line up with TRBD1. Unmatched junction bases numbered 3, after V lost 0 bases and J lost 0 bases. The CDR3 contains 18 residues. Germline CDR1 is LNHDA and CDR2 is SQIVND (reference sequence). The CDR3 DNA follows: TGTGCCAGTAGTATAGACGGGACAGGGCACTCTGGGGCCAACGTCCTGACTTTC. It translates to CASSIDGTGHSGANVLTF. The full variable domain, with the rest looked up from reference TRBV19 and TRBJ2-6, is DGGITQSPKYLFRKEGQNVTLSCEQNLNHDAMYWYRQDPGQGLRLIYYSQIVNDFQKGDIAEGYSVSREKKESFPLTVTSAQKNPTAFYLCASSIDGTGHSGANVLTFGAGSRLTVL.

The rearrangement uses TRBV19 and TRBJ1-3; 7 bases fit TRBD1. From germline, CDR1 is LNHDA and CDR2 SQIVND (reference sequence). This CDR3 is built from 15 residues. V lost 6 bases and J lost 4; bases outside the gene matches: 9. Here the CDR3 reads CASREQGLPGNTIYF. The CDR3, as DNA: TGTGCCAGTAGAGAACAGGGGTTGCCGGGAAACACCATATATTTT.

CDR3 loop: CASRPLPGLAHLTSYNEQFF. CDR3 coding DNA: TGCGCCAGCAGACCTCTCCCGGGACTAGCGCACCTCACCTCCTACAATGAGCAGTTCTTC. The chain has TRBV5-1 and TRBJ2-1, with 10 bases identical to TRBD2. CDR1 SGHRS and CDR2 YFSETQ come from the germline V gene. V was clipped by 5 bases and J by 0 bases; unmatched bases: 17. This CDR3 is built from 20 residues.

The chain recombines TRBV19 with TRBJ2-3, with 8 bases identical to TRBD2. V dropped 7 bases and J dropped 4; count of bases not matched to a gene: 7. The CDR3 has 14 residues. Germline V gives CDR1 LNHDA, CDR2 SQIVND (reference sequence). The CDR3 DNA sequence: TGTGCCAGTAAGGGACTAGGGTCCGCAGATACGCAGTATTTT. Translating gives CASKGLGSADTQYF.

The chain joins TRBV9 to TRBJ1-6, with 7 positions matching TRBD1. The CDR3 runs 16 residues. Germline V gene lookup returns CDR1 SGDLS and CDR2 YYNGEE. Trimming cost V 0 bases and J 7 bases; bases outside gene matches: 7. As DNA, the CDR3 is TGTGCCAGCAGCGTAGGACAGGGAGTAAGGAATTCACCCCTCCACTTT. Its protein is CASSVGQGVRNSPLHF.

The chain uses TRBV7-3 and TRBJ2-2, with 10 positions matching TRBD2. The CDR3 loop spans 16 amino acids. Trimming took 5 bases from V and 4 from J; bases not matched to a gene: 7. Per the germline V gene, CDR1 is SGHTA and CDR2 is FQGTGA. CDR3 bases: TGTGCCAGCAGCAGCAGCGGGGGGGTTAGCACCGGGGAGCTGTTTTTT. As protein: CASSSSGGVSTGELFF.